This T cell receptor (beta chain) was captured by sequencing in a study of blood T cells in healthy people across ages (dated by TCRdb to about 2015). For the wider study: In model experiments, template switching captured about one uniquely barcoded TCR beta cDNA molecule for every two T cells. Two additional independent replicas of 1 million unique cDNA reads from the same blood draw were analyzed for two donors (one aged 18 to 30 and one aged 80 or older). To avoid experimental bias, donors of different ages were distributed randomly across sequencing lanes. Age-related changes in TCR beta repertoire diversity were measured in the study by deep sequencing normalized with unique cDNA molecular identifiers. Donors were grouped into four age groups: young (average roughly 15 years), middle-aged (about 38), aged (around 62) and long-lived (approximately 82). Results and caveats for the whole study, not just this receptor: Because profiling used bulk unsorted PBMCs, naive and antigen-experienced compartments could not be compared conclusively. Estimates of total diversity from one million sequenced T cells were regarded as lower bounds and underestimates. The CMV infection status of donors was not known, potentially confounding age-related changes in expanded clonotypes. Observed TCR beta diversity correlated strongly with the percentage of naive T cells measured by flow cytometry. Compared with the aged group, the long-lived group had more naive CD4+ T cells, fewer expanded clones and increased TCR diversity, suggesting age selection. Observed TCR beta diversity per million T cells fell roughly linearly with age, and a significant reduction was already apparent by age around 39.

With regard to this clonotype: Its antigen target is currently unknown. One junction end disagrees with the germline gene, perhaps due to a read error.

For CDR1 and CDR2, the germline V gene (reference sequence) lists MNHNY and SVGAGI. The CDR3 measures 15 amino acids from cysteine to phenylalanine. CDR3 DNA is the only sequence kept; it has 45 bases, read in frame from the first base. Receptors were amplified or captured by 5' RACE. The second PCR ran for roughly 6 to 11 cycles and used a J-beta primer mix along with a sample-barcoded 5' primer. A unique molecular identifier was introduced onto each TCR beta cDNA molecule by a template-switch 5' adaptor carrying 12 random nucleotides. At least 2.5 million CDR3-containing paired-end reads were obtained from each sample. The Mint cDNA synthesis kit, primed by a TRBC-specific oligonucleotide, was used to synthesize first-strand cDNA from all RNA. Following uracil-DNA glycosylase treatment, a first 18-cycle PCR with universal primers M1SS and BC2_uni_R was performed on all cDNA. On the authors' methods: Each sample was normalized by randomly selecting 1 million high-quality reads, each carrying a distinct molecular identifier. Instead of being binned into consensus sequences, reads that shared molecular identifiers were thrown out. CDR3 identification, clonotype clustering and error correction used MiTCR with a Q25 quality threshold and the strictest error-elimination algorithm. A nonparametric unseen species model with Euler transformation was used to estimate a lower bound on total TCR beta diversity. TCRdb's own reprocessing of the public reads used fastp at Q25 and MiXCR and kept productive beta chains. One record per CDR3 amino acid sequence lists the most common genes and DNA. TCRdb's processing, not the authors' own work, is the source of the V and J calls. The sample has some 1.8 million distinct CDR3 sequences on record, about two fifths of them singletons. Approximately 22% of the sample rests with the top ten.

The donors were around 39 Caucasian individuals from Russia, aged 6 to 90 years, who were systemically healthy. About 10 milliliters of peripheral blood were collected from each donor into EDTA-treated Vacutainer tubes. Ficoll-Paque density-gradient centrifugation was used to isolate PBMCs, with at least 7 million obtained per sample. Total RNA was extracted from PBMCs with Trizol reagent, with at least 5 micrograms obtained per sample. For every donor, flow cytometry on a PBMC aliquot measured the percentage of naive CD45RAhigh/CD27high T cells. The chain joins TRBV6-6 to TRBJ2-3, with 7 junctional bases fitting TRBD1. The sample was blood. This clonotype was obtained from a human donor in good health. In nucleotide form, the sequence is TGTGCCAGCAGTTACAGTGTCCGACAGGGTGATACGCGGTATTTT. Its amino acids are CASSYSVRQGDTRYF.